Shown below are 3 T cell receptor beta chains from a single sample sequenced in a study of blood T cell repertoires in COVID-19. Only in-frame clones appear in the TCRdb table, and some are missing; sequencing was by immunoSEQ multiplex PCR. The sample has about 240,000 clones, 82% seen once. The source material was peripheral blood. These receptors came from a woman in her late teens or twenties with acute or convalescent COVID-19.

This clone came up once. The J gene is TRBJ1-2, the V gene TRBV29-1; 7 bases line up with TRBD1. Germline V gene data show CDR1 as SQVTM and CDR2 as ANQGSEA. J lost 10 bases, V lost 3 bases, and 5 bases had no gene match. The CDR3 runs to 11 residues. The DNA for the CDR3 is TGCAGCGTTGAGGGGGGACAGATCTACACCTTC. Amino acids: CSVEGGQIYTF.

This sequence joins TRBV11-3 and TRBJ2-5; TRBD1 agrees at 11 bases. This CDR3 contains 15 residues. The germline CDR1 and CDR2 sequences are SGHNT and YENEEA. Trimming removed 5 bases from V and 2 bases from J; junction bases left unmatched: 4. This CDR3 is CASSLGQGAQETQYF. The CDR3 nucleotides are TGTGCCAGCAGCCTAGGACAGGGGGCACAAGAGACCCAGTACTTC.

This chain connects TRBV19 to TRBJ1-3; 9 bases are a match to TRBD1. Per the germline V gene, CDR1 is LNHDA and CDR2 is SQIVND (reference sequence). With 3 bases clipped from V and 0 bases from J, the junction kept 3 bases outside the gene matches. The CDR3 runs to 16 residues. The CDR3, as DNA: TGTGCCAGTAGTATCGGGGGACAGGGCTCTGGAAACACCATATATTTT. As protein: CASSIGGQGSGNTIYF.